Listed below are T cell receptor beta chains from one sample, sequenced in a study of shared clonotypes between healthy human individuals. TCRdb's table, derived via immunoSEQ multiplex PCR, lists solely in-frame clones and lacks some. This table holds about 2 million clones, approximately 95% found once. The sequenced sample was naive CD8+ T cells sorted from blood. Receptor source: a man aged 18 to 29 in good health. Both conserved end residues are part of each CDR3.

>TRBJ1-6|TRBV4-2
CASSQGLHSPLHF
>TRBJ2-7|TRBV15
CATSAASGNYEQYF
>TRBJ2-7|TRBV11-2
CASSRSLYEQYF
>TRBJ2-2|TRBV6-1
CASSENGWRERDTGELFF
>TRBJ1-5|TRBV28
CASSFGGAQHF
>TRBJ2-1|TRBV7-7
CASSFGTGYNEQFF
>TRBJ2-3|TRBV27
CASRIAGGPPDTQYF
>TRBJ2-7|TRBV29-1
CSVDGGTDNYEQYF
>TRBJ1-4|TRBV27
CASSFGPGAPNEKLFF
>TRBJ2-7|TRBV27
CASRTRTSGIYEQYF
>TRBJ2-7|TRBV6-1
CASSDAGTSYEQYF
>TRBJ2-6|TRBV19
CASSPLAGANVLTF
>TRBJ1-2|TRBV6-5
CASSLDRGRGPGGYTF
>TRBJ2-7|TRBV4-2
CASSQGQNTYEQYF
>TRBJ1-4|TRBV4-3
CASSQDFSGVATNEKLFF
>TRBJ2-7|TRBV6-1
CASSEAQDRGAYEQYF
>TRBJ2-7|TRBV25-1
CASSGHWATLGYEQYF
>TRBJ2-1|TRBV2
CASLGGGAIDEQFF
>TRBJ1-1|TRBV7-9
CASSPPGFGRDTEAFF
>TRBJ1-1|TRBV7-9
CASSLASGYTEAFF
>TRBJ2-4|TRBV29-1
CSVRTENIQYF
>TRBJ2-2|TRBV28
CASSSPSGQGFGELFF
>TRBJ2-7|TRBV4-1
CASSSGTGGYEQYF
>TRBJ1-2|TRBV10-3
CAISESVNPTYGYTF